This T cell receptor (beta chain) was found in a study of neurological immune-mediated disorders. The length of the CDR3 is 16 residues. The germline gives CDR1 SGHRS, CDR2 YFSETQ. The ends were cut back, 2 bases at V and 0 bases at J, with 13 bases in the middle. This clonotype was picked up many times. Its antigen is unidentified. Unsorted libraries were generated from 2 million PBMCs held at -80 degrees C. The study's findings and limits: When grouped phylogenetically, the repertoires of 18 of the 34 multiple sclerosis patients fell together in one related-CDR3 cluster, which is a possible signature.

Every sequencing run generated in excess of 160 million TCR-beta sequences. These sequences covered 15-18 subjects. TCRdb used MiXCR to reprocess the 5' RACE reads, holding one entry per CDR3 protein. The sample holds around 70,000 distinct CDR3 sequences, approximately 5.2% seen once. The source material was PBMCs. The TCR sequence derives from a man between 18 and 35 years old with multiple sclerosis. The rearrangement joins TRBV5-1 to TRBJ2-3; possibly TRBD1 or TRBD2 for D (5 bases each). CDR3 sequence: CASSFLGTLSTDTQYF. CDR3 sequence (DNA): TGCGCCAGCAGCTTCCTGGGGACCCTAAGCACAGATACGCAGTATTTT.